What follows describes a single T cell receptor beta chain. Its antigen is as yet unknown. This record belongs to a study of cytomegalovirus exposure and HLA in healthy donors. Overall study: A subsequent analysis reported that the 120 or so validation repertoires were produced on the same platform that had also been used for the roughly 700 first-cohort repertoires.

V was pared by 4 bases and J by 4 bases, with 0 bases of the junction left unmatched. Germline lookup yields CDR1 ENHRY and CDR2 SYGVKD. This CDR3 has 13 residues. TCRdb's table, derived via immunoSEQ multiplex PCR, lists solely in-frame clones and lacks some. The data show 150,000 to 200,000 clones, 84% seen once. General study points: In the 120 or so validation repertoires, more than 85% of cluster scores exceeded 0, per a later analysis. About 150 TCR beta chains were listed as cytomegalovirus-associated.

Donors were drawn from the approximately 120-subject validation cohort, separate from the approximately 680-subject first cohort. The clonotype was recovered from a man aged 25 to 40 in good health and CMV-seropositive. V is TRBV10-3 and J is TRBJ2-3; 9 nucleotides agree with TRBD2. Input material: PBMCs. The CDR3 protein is CAISGTSADTQYF. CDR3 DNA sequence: TGTGCCATCAGTGGGACTAGCGCAGATACGCAGTATTTT.